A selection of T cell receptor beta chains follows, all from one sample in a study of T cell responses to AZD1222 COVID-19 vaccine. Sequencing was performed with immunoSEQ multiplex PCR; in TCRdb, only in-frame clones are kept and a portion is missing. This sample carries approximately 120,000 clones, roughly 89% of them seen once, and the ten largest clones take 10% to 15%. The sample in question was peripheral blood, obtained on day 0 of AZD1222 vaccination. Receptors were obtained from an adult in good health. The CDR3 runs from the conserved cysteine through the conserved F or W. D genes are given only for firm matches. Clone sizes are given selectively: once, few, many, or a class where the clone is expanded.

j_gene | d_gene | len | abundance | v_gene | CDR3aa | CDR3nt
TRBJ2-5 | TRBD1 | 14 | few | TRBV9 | CASSVGGGGETQYF | TGTGCCAGCAGCGTAGGAGGGGGCGGGGAGACCCAGTACTTC
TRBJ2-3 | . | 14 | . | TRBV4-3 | CASSQDLFTDTQYF | TGCGCCAGCAGCCAAGATCTTTTCACAGATACGCAGTATTTT
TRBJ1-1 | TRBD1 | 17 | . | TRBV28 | CASSGAGTGALNTEAFF | TGTGCCAGCAGCGGGGCCGGGACAGGGGCGTTGAACACTGAAGCTTTCTTT
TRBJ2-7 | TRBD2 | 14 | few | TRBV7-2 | CASSYRGGTYEQYF | TGTGCCAGCAGCTATCGGGGGGGGACCTACGAGCAGTACTTC
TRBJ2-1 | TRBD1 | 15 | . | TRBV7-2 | CASTSGTVSYNEQFF | TGTGCCAGCACCTCCGGGACAGTATCCTACAATGAGCAGTTCTTC
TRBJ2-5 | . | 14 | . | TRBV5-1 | CASSRGAEKETQYF | TGCGCCAGCAGTCGGGGGGCAGAAAAAGAGACCCAGTACTTC
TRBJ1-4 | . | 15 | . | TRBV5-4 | CASSPRGRGNEKLFF | TGTGCCAGCAGCCCCCGGGGGAGGGGGAATGAAAAACTGTTTTTT
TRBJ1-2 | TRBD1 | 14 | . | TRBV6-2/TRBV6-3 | CASSHRDRTNGYTF | TGTGCCAGCAGCCACCGGGACAGAACAAATGGCTACACCTTC
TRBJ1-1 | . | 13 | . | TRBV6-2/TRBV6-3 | CASSNRASHTAFF | TGTGCCAGCAGTAACCGGGCCTCCCATACGGCTTTCTTT
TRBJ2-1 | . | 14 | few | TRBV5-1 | CASSTQGSHNEQFF | TGCGCCAGCAGCACTCAGGGGTCCCACAATGAGCAGTTCTTC
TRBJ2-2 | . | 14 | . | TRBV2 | CASNPQQRTGELFF | TGTGCCAGCAATCCACAGCAGAGGACCGGGGAGCTGTTTTTT
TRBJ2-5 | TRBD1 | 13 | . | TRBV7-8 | CASSVDRVETQYF | TGTGCCAGCAGCGTGGACAGGGTAGAGACCCAGTACTTC
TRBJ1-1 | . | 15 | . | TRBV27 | CASSALLGANTEAFF | TGTGCCAGCAGCGCCCTCTTGGGGGCCAACACTGAAGCTTTCTTT
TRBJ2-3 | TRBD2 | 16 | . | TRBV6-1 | CASSGSIAGGLGTQYF | TGTGCCAGCAGTGGTTCTATAGCGGGAGGGCTCGGTACGCAGTATTTT
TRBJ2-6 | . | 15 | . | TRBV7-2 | CASSLASAGANVLTF | TGTGCCAGCAGCCTCGCATCTGCTGGGGCCAACGTCCTGACTTTC
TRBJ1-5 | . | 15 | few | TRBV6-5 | CASSRDGNSNQPQHF | TGTGCCAGCAGCCGGGACGGTAATAGCAATCAGCCCCAGCATTTT
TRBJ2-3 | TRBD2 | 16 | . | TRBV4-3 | CASSQDRTSGRGTQYF | TGCGCCAGCAGCCAAGACCGGACTAGCGGGAGGGGTACGCAGTATTTT
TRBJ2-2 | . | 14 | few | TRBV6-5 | CASSYGGRGKELFF | TGTGCCAGCAGTTACGGGGGCCGAGGGAAGGAGCTGTTTTTT
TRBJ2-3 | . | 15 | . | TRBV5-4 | CASSPAGQRTDTQYF | TGTGCCAGCAGCCCCGCGGGACAGCGCACAGATACGCAGTATTTT
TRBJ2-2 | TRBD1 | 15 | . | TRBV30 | CASGHRGRNTGELFF | TGTGCCTCGGGGCACAGGGGGCGGAACACCGGGGAGCTGTTTTTT
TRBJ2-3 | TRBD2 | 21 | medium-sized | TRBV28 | CASSTRWAQGGSGRLEDTQYF | TGTGCCAGCAGTACCCGGTGGGCTCAGGGGGGTAGCGGGAGGCTCGAGGATACGCAGTATTTT
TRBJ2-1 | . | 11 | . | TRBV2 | CASTERNEQFF | TGTGCCAGCACCGAGCGGAATGAGCAGTTCTTC
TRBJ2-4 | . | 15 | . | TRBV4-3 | CASSQEGPPRGVQYF | TGCGCCAGCAGCCAAGAGGGCCCACCAAGGGGGGTTCAGTACTTC
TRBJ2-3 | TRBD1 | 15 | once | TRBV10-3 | CAISQGVPSTDTQYF | TGTGCCATCAGTCAGGGGGTGCCTAGCACAGATACGCAGTATTTT
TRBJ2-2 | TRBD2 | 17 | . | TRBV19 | CASSPRWAGGDTGELFF | TGTGCCAGTAGCCCCCGCTGGGCGGGAGGGGACACCGGGGAGCTGTTTTTT
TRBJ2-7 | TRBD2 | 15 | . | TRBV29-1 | CSVEDPTSGTQEQYF | TGCAGCGTTGAAGATCCGACTAGCGGAACTCAAGAGCAGTACTTC
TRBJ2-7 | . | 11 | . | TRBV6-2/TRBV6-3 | CASSDTYEQYF | TGTGCCAGCAGCGACACCTACGAGCAGTACTTC
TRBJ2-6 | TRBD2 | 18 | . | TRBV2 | CASKGTSGSLGGANVLTF | TGTGCCAGCAAGGGCACTAGCGGGTCGCTGGGGGGGGCCAACGTCCTGACTTTC
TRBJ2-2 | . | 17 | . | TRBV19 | CASSPPGSGPRGGELFF | TGTGCCAGTAGCCCCCCGGGGTCAGGGCCAAGGGGCGGGGAGCTGTTTTTT
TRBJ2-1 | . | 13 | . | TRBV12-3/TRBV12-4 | CASSLRSSNEQFF | TGTGCCAGCAGTTTGCGTTCTTCCAATGAGCAGTTCTTC
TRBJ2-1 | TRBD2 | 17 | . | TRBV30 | CAWTGLAGGSSYNEQFF | TGTGCCTGGACCGGACTAGCGGGAGGGAGCTCCTACAATGAGCAGTTCTTC
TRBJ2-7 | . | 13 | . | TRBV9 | CASSVTSNYEQYF | TGTGCCAGCAGCGTGACGTCAAACTACGAGCAGTACTTC
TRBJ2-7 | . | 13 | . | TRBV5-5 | CASSFEDYYEQYF | TGTGCCAGCAGCTTTGAGGATTACTACGAGCAGTACTTC
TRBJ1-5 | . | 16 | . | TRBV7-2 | CASSLRSSGGIQPQHF | TGTGCCAGCAGCTTAAGGTCAAGCGGGGGTATTCAGCCCCAGCATTTT
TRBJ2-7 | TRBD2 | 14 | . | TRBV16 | CASSQPGLGYEQYF | TGTGCCAGCAGCCAGCCGGGACTAGGTTACGAGCAGTACTTC
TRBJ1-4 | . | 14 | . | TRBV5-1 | CASSFGGANEKLFF | TGCGCCAGCAGCTTCGGGGGGGCTAATGAAAAACTGTTTTTT
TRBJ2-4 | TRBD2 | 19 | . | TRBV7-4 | CASSGSGRGVLWAKNIQYF | TGTGCCAGCAGCGGTAGCGGGAGAGGGGTACTTTGGGCCAAAAACATTCAGTACTTC
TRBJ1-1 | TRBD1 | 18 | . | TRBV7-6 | CASSPITGGERMNTEAFF | TGTGCCAGCAGCCCTATCACAGGGGGCGAGAGGATGAACACTGAAGCTTTCTTT
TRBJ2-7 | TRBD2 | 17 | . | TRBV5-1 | CASSSMGGTSGRYEQYF | TGCGCCAGCAGCTCTATGGGGGGGACTAGCGGGAGGTACGAGCAGTACTTC
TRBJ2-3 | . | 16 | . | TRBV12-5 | CASGLGLAADTDTQYF | TGTGCTAGTGGTTTGGGGTTAGCGGCAGACACAGATACGCAGTATTTT
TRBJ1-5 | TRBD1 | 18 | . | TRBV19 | CASSIRSGGDRGNQPQHF | TGTGCCAGTAGTATTAGGTCGGGCGGTGACAGGGGCAATCAGCCCCAGCATTTT
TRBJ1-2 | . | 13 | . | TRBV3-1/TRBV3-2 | CASSHIGSGGYTF | TGTGCCAGCAGCCATATCGGGTCGGGTGGCTACACCTTC
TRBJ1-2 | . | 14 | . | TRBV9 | CASSVAGQSYGYTF | TGTGCCAGCAGCGTAGCTGGACAGAGCTATGGCTACACCTTC
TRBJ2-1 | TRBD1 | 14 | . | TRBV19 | CASSIRTGLDEQFF | TGTGCCAGTAGTATAAGGACAGGGCTCGATGAGCAGTTCTTC
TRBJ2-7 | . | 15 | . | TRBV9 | CASSPQGIGSYEQYF | TGTGCCAGCAGCCCCCAGGGGATTGGTTCCTACGAGCAGTACTTC
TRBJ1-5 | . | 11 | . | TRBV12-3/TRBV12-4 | CASSAGAPQHF | TGTGCCAGCAGTGCAGGGGCGCCCCAGCATTTT
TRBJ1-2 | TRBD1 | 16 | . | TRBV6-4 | CASSDSAGQGAVGYTF | TGTGCCAGCAGTGACTCGGCGGGACAGGGGGCGGTTGGCTACACCTTC